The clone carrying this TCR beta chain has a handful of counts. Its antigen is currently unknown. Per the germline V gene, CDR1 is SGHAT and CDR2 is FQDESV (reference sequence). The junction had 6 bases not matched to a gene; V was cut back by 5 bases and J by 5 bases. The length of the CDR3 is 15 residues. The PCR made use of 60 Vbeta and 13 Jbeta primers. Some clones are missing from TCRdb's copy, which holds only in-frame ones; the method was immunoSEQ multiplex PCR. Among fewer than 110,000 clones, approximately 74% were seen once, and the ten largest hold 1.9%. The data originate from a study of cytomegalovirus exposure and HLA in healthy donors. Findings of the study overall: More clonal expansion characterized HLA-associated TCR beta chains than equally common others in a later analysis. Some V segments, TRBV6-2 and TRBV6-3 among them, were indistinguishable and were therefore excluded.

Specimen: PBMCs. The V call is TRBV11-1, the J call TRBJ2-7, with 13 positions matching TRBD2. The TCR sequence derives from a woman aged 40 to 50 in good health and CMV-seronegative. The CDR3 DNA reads TGTGCCAGCAGCCCGCCACTAGCGGGAGGGAACGAGCAGTACTTC. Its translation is CASSPPLAGGNEQYF.